There are a few counts of the clone carrying this TCR beta chain. Its antigen is as yet unknown. TCRB transcripts that were expressed got sequenced, as all of the isolated RNA had been reverse transcribed. Profiling relied on immunoSEQ multiplex PCR, and the TCRdb table lists in-frame clones only, not all of them. The sample carries 250,000 to 350,000 clones, 11% to 15% recorded once. This entry comes from a study of beta chain features in type 1 diabetes. About the research overall: All of the samples together had around 110,000,000 sorted cells examined.

Points from the study as a whole: In comparison with healthy donors, patients had naive, central memory and Treg TCRB repertoires that appeared more similar.

V was shortened by 6 bases and J by 8 bases, with 16 bases between the two germline ends. Germline assignment: CDR1 MNHEY and CDR2 SMNVEV (reference sequence). The length of the CDR3 is 14 residues. The chain couples TRBV27 to TRBJ1-4; D not resolved. This sequence was found in a man aged 25-40 years in good health. The sample was central memory CD4+ T cells from blood. CDR3 in amino acids: CASSRGVRSEKLFF. The CDR3 DNA reads as TGTGCCAGCAGCCGCGGGGTCAGAAGCGAAAAACTGTTTTTT.